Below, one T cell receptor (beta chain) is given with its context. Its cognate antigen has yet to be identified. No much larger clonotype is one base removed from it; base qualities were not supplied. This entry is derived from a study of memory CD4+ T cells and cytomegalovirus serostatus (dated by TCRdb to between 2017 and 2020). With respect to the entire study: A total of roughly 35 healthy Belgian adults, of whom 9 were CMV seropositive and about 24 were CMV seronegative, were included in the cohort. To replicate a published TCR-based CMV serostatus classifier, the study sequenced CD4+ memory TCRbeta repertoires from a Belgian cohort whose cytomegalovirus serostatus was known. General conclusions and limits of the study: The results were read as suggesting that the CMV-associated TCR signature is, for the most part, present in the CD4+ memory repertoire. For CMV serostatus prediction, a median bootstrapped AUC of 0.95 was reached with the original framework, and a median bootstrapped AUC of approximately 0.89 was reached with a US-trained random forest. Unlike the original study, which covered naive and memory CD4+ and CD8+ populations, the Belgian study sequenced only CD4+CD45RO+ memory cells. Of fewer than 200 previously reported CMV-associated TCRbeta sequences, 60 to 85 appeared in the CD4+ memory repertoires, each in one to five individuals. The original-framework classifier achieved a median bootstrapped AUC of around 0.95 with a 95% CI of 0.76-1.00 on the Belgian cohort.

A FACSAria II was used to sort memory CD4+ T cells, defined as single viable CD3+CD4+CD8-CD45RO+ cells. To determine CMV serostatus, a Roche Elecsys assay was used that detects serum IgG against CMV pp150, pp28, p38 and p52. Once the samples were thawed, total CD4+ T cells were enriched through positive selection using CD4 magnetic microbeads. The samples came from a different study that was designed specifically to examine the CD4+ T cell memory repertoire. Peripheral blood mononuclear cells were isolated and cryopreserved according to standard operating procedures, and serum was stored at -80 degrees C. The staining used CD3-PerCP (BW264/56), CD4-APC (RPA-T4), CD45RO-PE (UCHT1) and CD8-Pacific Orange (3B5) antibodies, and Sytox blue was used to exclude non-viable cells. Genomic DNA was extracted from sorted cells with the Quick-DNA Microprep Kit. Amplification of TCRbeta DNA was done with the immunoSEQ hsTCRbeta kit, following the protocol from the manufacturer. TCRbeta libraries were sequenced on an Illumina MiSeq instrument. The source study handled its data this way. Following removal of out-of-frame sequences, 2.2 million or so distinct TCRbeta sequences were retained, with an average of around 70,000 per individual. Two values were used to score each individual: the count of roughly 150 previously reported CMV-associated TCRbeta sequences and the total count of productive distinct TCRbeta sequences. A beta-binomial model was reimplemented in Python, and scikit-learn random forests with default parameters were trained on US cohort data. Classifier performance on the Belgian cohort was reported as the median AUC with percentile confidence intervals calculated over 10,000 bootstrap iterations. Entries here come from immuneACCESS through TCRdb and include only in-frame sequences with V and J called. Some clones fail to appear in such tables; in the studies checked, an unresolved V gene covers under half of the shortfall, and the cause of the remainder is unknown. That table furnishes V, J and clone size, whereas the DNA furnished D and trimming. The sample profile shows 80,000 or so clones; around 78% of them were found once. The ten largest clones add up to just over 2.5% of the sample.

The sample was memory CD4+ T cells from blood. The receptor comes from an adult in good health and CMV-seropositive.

The DNA reads TGTGCCAGCAGCGGGACAGCCAGCTCCTATAATTCACCCCTCCACTTT. This translates into CASSGTASSYNSPLHF. Recombination linked TRBV27 to TRBJ1-6, with 7 bases matching TRBD1. Inclusive of the bounding cysteine and phenylalanine, the CDR3 is 16 residues long. Only the CDR3 DNA is retained, 48 bases long and in frame from the first base. Sequences MNHEY (CDR1) and SMNVEV (CDR2) are obtained from the germline V gene (reference sequence). V has 6 bases trimmed and J has 0 bases trimmed; junction bases matching no gene number 5.